The rows below give T cell receptor beta chains drawn from one sample of a study of human T cells and chemical hapten exposure. In TCRdb, the RACE reads were re-called with MiXCR into one record per CDR3 protein. Of a few hundred thousand distinct CDR3 sequences in the sample, about 6% were seen once. Source: whole blood, taken in connection with sensitization to the hapten diphenylcyclopropenone (DPC). All receptors come from a young woman with alopecia areata. Some clones in this sample may be carry-over from other donors' samples. Both conserved end residues are part of each CDR3. The D gene is left open where the match is weak. Clone size is shown for a subset of rows, as once, few, many or a class of expanded clone.

abundance	v_gene	d_gene	j_gene	CDR3nt	CDR3aa
.	TRBV12-3/TRBV12-4	.	TRBJ1-2	TGTGCCAGCAGTGGGCAGGCCCTCTATGGCTACACCTTC	CASSGQALYGYTF
.	TRBV27	.	TRBJ1-1	TGTGCCAGCAGTATGGACCGTGGAGGGACTGAAGCTTTCTTT	CASSMDRGGTEAFF
few	TRBV4-1	.	TRBJ2-1	TGCGCCAGCAGTCCTCGGACGGACCGTAGGATTGGGCAGTTCTTC	CASSPRTDRRIGQFF
many	TRBV29-1	.	TRBJ1-1	TGCAGCATTCGACGCGAGGGTTTTGGCGCTTTCTTT	CSIRREGFGAFF
few	TRBV20-1	TRBD2	TRBJ2-1	TGCAGTGCTAGACTGTTAGCGGGGAACAACCCCTCCTACAATGAGCAGTTCTTC	CSARLLAGNNPSYNEQFF
few	TRBV5-1	.	TRBJ2-7	TGCGCCAGCAGCCGGGGGCCCCCCTACGAGCAGTACTTC	CASSRGPPYEQYF
.	TRBV20-1	.	TRBJ2-3	TGCAGTGCCCTCGAGCGGGCCACAGATACGCAGTATTTT	CSALERATDTQYF
few	TRBV20-1	TRBD2	TRBJ2-1	TGCAGTGCTAGAGGTAGCGGGGGGCGAGCCTCCTACAATGAGCAGTTCTTC	CSARGSGGRASYNEQFF
few	TRBV4-2	.	TRBJ1-1	TGTGCCAGCAGCCAAGATTACAGGGAGGAGGCTTTCTTT	CASSQDYREEAFF
many	TRBV10-3	TRBD1	TRBJ1-1	TGTGCCATCAGTCTAGTCCCGGGACAGGGGGCGGGCGCTGAAGCTTTCTTT	CAISLVPGQGAGAEAFF
few	TRBV20-1	.	TRBJ2-3	TGCAGTGCTAGAGACCCTGGGGGGGCTGAGGGAGTTACGCAGTATTTT	CSARDPGGAEGVTQYF
few	TRBV5-1	TRBD1	TRBJ2-3	TGCGCCAGCAGCTTCAAAACCGGGACAGCCACAGATACGCAGTATTTT	CASSFKTGTATDTQYF
.	TRBV28	.	TRBJ1-1	TGTGCCAGCAGTTTAGAACGGGCGAGGGCTGAAGCTTTCTTT	CASSLERARAEAFF
.	TRBV7-8	TRBD1	TRBJ1-5	TGTGCCAGCAGCCGGTCCGGGACAGGGGGCGGTAAAGGTCAGCCCCAGCATTTT	CASSRSGTGGGKGQPQHF
few	TRBV6-2/TRBV6-3	.	TRBJ1-1	TGTGCCAGCAGTTACGGGACCCCCAGTAAAGCTTTCTTT	CASSYGTPSKAFF
many	TRBV2	.	TRBJ1-5	TGTGCCAGCAACCGGGGGGCTGGGCAGCCCCAGCATTTT	CASNRGAGQPQHF
.	TRBV2	.	TRBJ2-7	TGTGCCAGCAGATCCTTCTACGAGCAGTACTTC	CASRSFYEQYF
many	TRBV25-1	TRBD1	TRBJ1-2	TGTGCCAGCAGAAGGGGACAGACCTACTATGGCTACACCTTC	CASRRGQTYYGYTF
few	TRBV5-1	.	TRBJ2-5	TGCGCCAGCAACTTCCAAGAGACCCAGTACTTC	CASNFQETQYF
.	TRBV4-1	TRBD1	TRBJ1-2	TGCGCCAGCTCCCCGCTTTACAGGGGCTATGGCTACACCTTC	CASSPLYRGYGYTF
many	TRBV6-5	TRBD1	TRBJ1-3	TGTGCCAGCAGTTACTCCCGGGACAGGGGAGCTGGAAACACCATATATTTT	CASSYSRDRGAGNTIYF
.	TRBV6-1	.	TRBJ1-1	TGTGCCAGCATGAGAGACCTAGTCGGTGAAGCTTTCTTT	CASMRDLVGEAFF
few	TRBV4-3	.	TRBJ2-1	TGCGCCAGCAGCCAAGATTGGGCCTACAATGAGCAGTTCTTC	CASSQDWAYNEQFF
few	TRBV20-1	.	TRBJ2-3	TGCAGTGCTAGACCGGGACGGGCGGTAGATACGCAGTATTTT	CSARPGRAVDTQYF
.	TRBV4-3	TRBD1	TRBJ2-1	TGCGCCGCCGGGACAGTCAACAATGAGCAGTTCTTC	CAAGTVNNEQFF
many	TRBV12-3/TRBV12-4	.	TRBJ1-1	TGTGCCAGCAGTTTTGAGATCAACACTGAAGCTTTCTTT	CASSFEINTEAFF
.	TRBV27	TRBD1	TRBJ1-6	TGTGCCAGCACCCTCATGGGGACAGGGAATTCACCCCTCCACTTT	CASTLMGTGNSPLHF
few	TRBV6-2/TRBV6-3	.	TRBJ2-1	TGTGCCAGCAGTTACTCGCGAGCCTCGGAGCAGTTCTTC	CASSYSRASEQFF
.	TRBV7-2	TRBD2	TRBJ2-3	TGTGCCAGCAGAGCACCGGGACTAGCTAGCACAGATACGCAGTATTTT	CASRAPGLASTDTQYF
few	TRBV2	.	TRBJ1-1	TGTGCCAGCAGTGTTGAGGGGTTGAACACTGAAGCTTTCTTT	CASSVEGLNTEAFF
many	TRBV24-1	TRBD1	TRBJ2-1	TGTGCCACCAGCCCGACAGGGGCAGATTCCTACAATGAGCAGTTCTTC	CATSPTGADSYNEQFF
.	TRBV6-5	.	TRBJ2-7	TGTGCCAGCAGTTCCGTGCGGGGTAGCTCCTACGAGCAGTACTTC	CASSSVRGSSYEQYF
many	TRBV29-1	.	TRBJ1-1	TGCAGCGTCTCGGTCTGGCCTTTCTTT	CSVSVWPFF
many	TRBV4-1	.	TRBJ1-5	TGCGCCAGCAGCCAAGAGGGCGGATCCACCACACTTTCCCAGCATTTT	CASSQEGGSTTLSQHF
.	TRBV29-1	.	TRBJ1-1	TGCAGCGTTGAAGTCCACGCGGCGGGGGTTGAAGCTTTCTTT	CSVEVHAAGVEAFF
.	TRBV7-3	.	TRBJ1-6	TGTGCCAGCAGCTCGGGGGACAATAATTCACCCCTCCACTTT	CASSSGDNNSPLHF
.	TRBV5-1	.	TRBJ1-5	TGCGCCAGCAGCCCCTCAGGGGAACCCAATCAGCCCCAGCATTTT	CASSPSGEPNQPQHF
.	TRBV20-1	TRBD2	TRBJ2-3	TGCAGTGCCCTAGCGGGGGGGCAAACAGATACGCAGTATTTT	CSALAGGQTDTQYF
few	TRBV6-2/TRBV6-3	.	TRBJ2-5	TGTGCCAGCAGTTACGTCTACCAAGAGACCCAGTACTTC	CASSYVYQETQYF
few	TRBV12-3/TRBV12-4	TRBD2	TRBJ2-1	TGTGCCAGCAGTCAGCCCACTACTAGCGGGGGGGCCGATGAGCAGTTCTTC	CASSQPTTSGGADEQFF
.	TRBV27	.	TRBJ2-3	TGTGCCAGCAGTTTATCCCTCCGAGGAGATACGCAGTATTTT	CASSLSLRGDTQYF
many	TRBV6-5	TRBD1	TRBJ1-2	TGTGCCAGCAGTCGGACAGGGATGAATGGCTACACCTTC	CASSRTGMNGYTF
many	TRBV6-5	.	TRBJ2-2	TGTGCCAGCAGCCCGGACAGCTACACCGGGGAGCTGTTTTTT	CASSPDSYTGELFF
many	TRBV12-3/TRBV12-4	.	TRBJ1-6	TGTGCCAGCAGTCCCTTTGGCCTGGAGAATAATTCACCCCTCCACTTT	CASSPFGLENNSPLHF
.	TRBV18	.	TRBJ1-6	TGTGCCAGCTCACCGGATCCGGTTTCCTATAATTCACCCCTCCACTTT	CASSPDPVSYNSPLHF